This is a list of T cell receptor beta chains from one sample in a study of T cells in Graves' hyperthyroidism and ophthalmopathy. Using its own MiXCR run on the multiplex PCR reads, TCRdb lists one record per CDR3 protein. This repertoire shows 650,000 to 800,000 distinct CDR3 sequences, nearly 45% found once; its top ten account for approximately 7.2%. Sequenced input: peripheral blood or thyroid tissue (not recorded which). These receptors originate from an adult man with Graves' disease, either hyperthyroidism or ophthalmopathy (not recorded which). CDR3s include the opening cysteine and the closing phenylalanine or tryptophan. D genes are given only for firm matches. Rows give clone size only sometimes, using once, few, many, or a class for an expanded clone.

CDR3 DNA: TGCAGCGCCGAGACAGGGGTTGGGCAGCCCCAGCATTTT; CDR3 protein: CSAETGVGQPQHF; D gene: TRBD1; J gene: TRBJ1-5; clone size: many; V gene: TRBV29-1
CDR3 DNA: TGTGCCAGCAGCTTATTCCTCCGGGGGGGGGGCTACACCTTC; CDR3 protein: CASSLFLRGGGYTF; D gene: NA; J gene: TRBJ1-2; clone size: few; V gene: TRBV7-2
CDR3 DNA: TGCAGCGTTCAGCAGGGGCATGGCTACACCATATATTTT; CDR3 protein: CSVQQGHGYTIYF; D gene: NA; J gene: TRBJ1-3; clone size: NA; V gene: TRBV29-1
CDR3 DNA: TGCAGTGCTAGAGACGGGACAGGGGGAGGGTATGGCTACACCTTC; CDR3 protein: CSARDGTGGGYGYTF; D gene: TRBD1; J gene: TRBJ1-2; clone size: NA; V gene: TRBV20-1
CDR3 DNA: TGTGCCAGCAGCCAAGATTTGGATAATTCACCCCTCCACTTT; CDR3 protein: CASSQDLDNSPLHF; D gene: NA; J gene: TRBJ1-6; clone size: NA; V gene: TRBV7-9
CDR3 DNA: TGCGCCAGCAGCTTGGCTCACGGGACAACTAATGAAAAACTGTTTTTT; CDR3 protein: CASSLAHGTTNEKLFF; D gene: NA; J gene: TRBJ1-4; clone size: few; V gene: TRBV5-1
CDR3 DNA: TGTGCCAGCAGCCAAGATCAAACCCCCTCACCCCTCCACTTT; CDR3 protein: CASSQDQTPSPLHF; D gene: NA; J gene: TRBJ1-6; clone size: NA; V gene: TRBV14
CDR3 DNA: TGTGCCAGCAGTGAGGAGGGGGGTTTGAGTCAGCCCCAGCATTTT; CDR3 protein: CASSEEGGLSQPQHF; D gene: NA; J gene: TRBJ1-5; clone size: NA; V gene: TRBV7-3
CDR3 DNA: TGCGCCAGCAGCGAAGAAGGCCTCCGGGCAATAAATCAGCCCCAGCATTTT; CDR3 protein: CASSEEGLRAINQPQHF; D gene: NA; J gene: TRBJ1-5; clone size: NA; V gene: TRBV7-8
CDR3 DNA: TGTGCCAGCAGTTTTGACGGGACTAGCTACGAGCAGTACTTC; CDR3 protein: CASSFDGTSYEQYF; D gene: TRBD2; J gene: TRBJ2-7; clone size: NA; V gene: TRBV6-5
CDR3 DNA: TGTGCCAGCAGCCAAAGGACGGGTCAGCCCCAGCATTTT; CDR3 protein: CASSQRTGQPQHF; D gene: NA; J gene: TRBJ1-5; clone size: few; V gene: TRBV2
CDR3 DNA: TGTGCCAGCAGTTTAACAGGGTTCGCTGAAGCTTTCTTT; CDR3 protein: CASSLTGFAEAFF; D gene: NA; J gene: TRBJ1-1; clone size: few; V gene: TRBV12-3/TRBV12-4
CDR3 DNA: TGCAGTGCTAGTACAGGGACTGACACTGAAGCTTTCTTT; CDR3 protein: CSASTGTDTEAFF; D gene: NA; J gene: TRBJ1-1; clone size: few; V gene: TRBV20-1
CDR3 DNA: TGTGCCAGTTGTGAGGCCGGTATTGGCAATCAGCCCCAGCATTTT; CDR3 protein: CASCEAGIGNQPQHF; D gene: NA; J gene: TRBJ1-5; clone size: few; V gene: TRBV19
CDR3 DNA: TGTGCCAGCAGCCCAGAGGCGGGACAAGGACGTGCAGAGCAGTACTTC; CDR3 protein: CASSPEAGQGRAEQYF; D gene: NA; J gene: TRBJ2-7; clone size: NA; V gene: TRBV7-2
CDR3 DNA: TGTGCCAGCAGTTTACAGGGGGCAAGGGGAAACACCATATATTTT; CDR3 protein: CASSLQGARGNTIYF; D gene: TRBD1; J gene: TRBJ1-3; clone size: few; V gene: TRBV6-6
CDR3 DNA: TGCAGTGCTATGTCGGGATTAGGAGAGACCCAGTACTTC; CDR3 protein: CSAMSGLGETQYF; D gene: NA; J gene: TRBJ2-5; clone size: NA; V gene: TRBV20-1
CDR3 DNA: TGTGCCAGTACCCGACAGGCGAATCAGCCCCAGCATTTT; CDR3 protein: CASTRQANQPQHF; D gene: NA; J gene: TRBJ1-5; clone size: few; V gene: TRBV19
CDR3 DNA: TGTGCCAGCATTGGCCCCGGGACTAGCGGGAGAGGGCCCCAAGAGACCCAGTACTTC; CDR3 protein: CASIGPGTSGRGPQETQYF; D gene: TRBD2; J gene: TRBJ2-5; clone size: NA; V gene: TRBV2
CDR3 DNA: TGCAGCGTTGAAGATCAGGGGATCTACGAGCAGTACTTC; CDR3 protein: CSVEDQGIYEQYF; D gene: NA; J gene: TRBJ2-7; clone size: NA; V gene: TRBV29-1